This record looks at one TCR beta chain sequence and its context. The antigen is unknown. This sample stems from a study of shared clonotypes between healthy human individuals. Regarding the study as a whole: On the whole, naive subsets had larger estimated richness than memory subsets had.

The run depth of the assay was deep. The table came from immunoSEQ multiplex PCR; TCRdb's copy has only in-frame clones and leaves some out. The sample records millions of clones, approximately 95% being singletons. The CDR3 totals 16 residues. Germline lookup yields CDR1 KGHSH and CDR2 LQKENI. V was pared by 4 bases and J by 4 bases, with 18 bases between. The V and J genes are TRBV18 and TRBJ2-3; tentative D call: TRBD2 (5 bases). The receptor comes from a man aged 18 to 29 in good health. Some clones in this sample may be carry-over from other donors' samples. The sample taken for sequencing was naive CD4+ T cells from PBMCs. The sample's subset: CD45RA+ positively selected. The CDR3 bases are TGTGCCAGCTCACGTCCAAGTAGCGAGTGGGCAGATACGCAGTATTTT. Encoded protein: CASSRPSSEWADTQYF.